This T cell receptor (beta chain) was captured in a study of OX40 agonist ivuxolimab in advanced cancers. The CDR3 consists of 14 residues. The germline V gene encodes CDR1 MNHEY and CDR2 SVGAGI. The V and J ends lost 8 bases and 6 bases, in that order; junction bases with no gene match: 9. Clones were read by immunoSEQ multiplex PCR, and TCRdb kept only the in-frame ones, dropping some. The data contain 85,000 to 100,000 clones, 70% to 90% of them singletons. The rearrangement joins TRBV6-5 to TRBJ2-3; 9 bases fit TRBD1. This receptor was taken from an adult with an advanced solid tumor such as melanoma, head and neck, liver or kidney cancer. Sequences were derived from CD4+ or CD8+ T cells sorted from blood, sampled in a trial of the OX40 agonist ivuxolimab. The CDR3 here is CASHLTGTGDTQYF. The CDR3 nucleotides read TGTGCCAGCCACCTGACAGGGACAGGGGATACGCAGTATTTT.